This TCR beta chain was identified in a study of T cell repertoires in cytomegalovirus infection. Study background: Peptides in the study included HLA-C-restricted and HLA-B-restricted CMV epitopes. Study conclusions and caveats: Dominating the ex vivo response were HLA-C-restricted CMV-specific TCR beta clonotypes.

The germline V gene has CDR1 SGDLS and CDR2 YYNGEE. V shed 0 bases, J shed 8 bases, and the junction held 10 bases outside the gene matches. The CDR3 contains 16 residues. About this clonotype itself: Its antigen is as yet unknown.

TCRdb independently ran MiXCR on the reads; one entry per CDR3 protein. Seen here are approximately 600,000 distinct CDR3 sequences, over 35% observed once, and the top ten hold 48%. The sequence came from a human donor in good health (CMV status not recorded). Some clones in this sample may be carry-over from other donors' samples. The sample in question was cultured PBMCs, obtained from culture after CMV antigen stimulation. The rearrangement uses TRBV9 and TRBJ2-3; 9 nucleotides line up with TRBD1. This CDR3 reads CASSVVGDRASSTQYF. CDR3 coding DNA: TGTGCCAGCAGCGTAGTGGGGGACAGGGCTAGCAGTACGCAGTATTTT.